The clone carrying this T cell receptor beta chain occurred a few times. The authors built TCR beta libraries using iRepertoire HTBI primers and Arm-PCR of CDR3 regions. TCRdb redid the calling of the multiplex PCR reads with MiXCR, one entry per CDR3 protein. The table lists around 450,000 distinct CDR3 sequences, 20% to 25% of them singletons. The sample originates from a study of regulatory T cells in long-lasting Graves disease. Study as a whole: By definition, persistent Graves' disease involved antithyroid drugs for over 5 years alongside positive TSH receptor antibodies.

The time point: persistent/refractory GD, antithyroid drugs over 5 years with positive TRAb. Isolated PBMC RNA provided the starting material for the TCR library. The receptor's source is a female donor with Graves disease. The starting material was peripheral blood mononuclear cells (PBMCs), obtained when the disease was refractory, from a patient treated with antithyroid drugs.

CDR3: CAWTPPGQNTEAFF. The CDR3 coding sequence is TGTGCCTGGACCCCTCCGGGACAGAACACTGAAGCTTTCTTT. The chain couples TRBV30 to TRBJ1-1; perhaps TRBD1 as D (6 bases). With 4 bases removed from V and 1 base from J, the gap between germline ends came to 13 bases. This CDR3 has 14 residues. CDR1 is GTSNPN and CDR2 is SVGIG in the germline V gene (reference sequence).